This TCR beta chain was recovered during a study of identical twins. Points from the study as a whole: Memory repertoires showed no such pattern, whereas abundant cord blood beta clonotypes carried fewer insertions. The authors noted that invariant MAIT and iNKT cells could partly confound zero-insertion analyses. Researchers reported weaker excess twin sharing in beta out-of-frame sequences.

After template switching added a universal primer site, the resulting cDNA carried unique molecular identifiers. TCRdb itself ran the 5' RACE reads through MiXCR, one entry per CDR3 protein. Of 1.5 million to 2 million distinct CDR3 sequences in the sample, about 30% were seen once. Remarks on this clonotype: The antigen is unknown.

With V trimmed by 7 bases and J by 0 bases, 7 bases remained unmatched. Germline V gene data show CDR1 as SNHLY and CDR2 as FYNNEI. There are 17 residues in the CDR3. The TCR was taken from a newborn girl in good health. Sequenced input: cord blood. The chain employs TRBV2 and TRBJ1-4; 11 bases line up with TRBD1. The CDR3 here is CASNGQGAFPTNEKLFF. The CDR3 DNA reads as TGTGCCAGCAATGGACAGGGGGCTTTCCCAACTAATGAAAAACTGTTTTTT.